This is a list of T cell receptor beta chains from one sample in a study of CD8 T cells in ankylosing spondylitis. Via MiXCR, TCRdb re-called the 5' RACE reads, giving one row per CDR3 protein. The profile shows 450,000 to 550,000 distinct CDR3 sequences, approximately 5.3% of them singletons. The sequencing sample was made of blood, either unsorted or a sorted T cell fraction (not recorded which). The receptors were gathered from a male donor with ankylosing spondylitis. Both conserved end residues are part of each CDR3. D genes are given only for firm matches. Part of the rows lack a size; the others show once, few, many or a class for expanded clones.

size	length	D	J	V	CDR3	DNA
many	15	TRBD1	TRBJ2-7	TRBV24-1	CATSDTRTGTYEQYF	TGTGCCACCAGTGATACCCGGACAGGGACCTACGAGCAGTACTTC
.	14	.	TRBJ2-5	TRBV9	CASAPAPGLETQYF	TGTGCCAGCGCCCCGGCCCCGGGGCTGGAGACCCAGTACTTC
many	14	.	TRBJ1-1	TRBV7-2	CASSLVEGDTEAFF	TGTGCCAGCAGCTTAGTAGAGGGGGACACTGAAGCTTTCTTT
many	13	.	TRBJ2-5	TRBV27	CASSLQNRETQYF	TGTGCCAGCAGTTTACAGAATCGAGAGACCCAGTACTTC
many	15	TRBD2	TRBJ2-7	TRBV20-1	CSARPTSGGLYEQYF	TGCAGTGCTAGACCGACTAGCGGGGGGTTATACGAGCAGTACTTC
many	13	.	TRBJ2-7	TRBV20-1	CSARDPLRSEQYF	TGCAGTGCTAGAGATCCCCTGAGGAGCGAGCAGTACTTC
.	16	.	TRBJ2-1	TRBV27	CASSSPPRGSYNEQFF	TGTGCCAGCAGTTCCCCCCCGAGGGGCAGCTACAATGAGCAGTTCTTC
many	13	.	TRBJ2-7	TRBV12-3/TRBV12-4	CASSLTSREEQYF	TGTGCCAGCAGTTTAACCAGTAGGGAGGAGCAGTACTTC
many	12	TRBD1	TRBJ2-7	TRBV7-2	CASSPQGDEQYF	TGTGCCAGCAGCCCACAGGGGGACGAGCAGTACTTC
many	16	TRBD1	TRBJ2-7	TRBV15	CATSRQGAYLPYEQYF	TGTGCCACCAGCAGGCAGGGGGCCTATCTCCCCTACGAGCAGTACTTC
many	11	.	TRBJ2-7	TRBV6-5	CASSQGVEQYF	TGTGCCAGCAGTCAGGGAGTCGAGCAGTACTTC
.	16	.	TRBJ2-3	TRBV4-3	CASSSLSGFSTDTQYF	TGCGCCAGCAGCTCTCTCTCGGGTTTCAGCACAGATACGCAGTATTTT
many	14	.	TRBJ2-7	TRBV24-1	CATSDPGTSYEQYF	TGTGCCACCAGTGACCCCGGGACTTCGTACGAGCAGTACTTC
many	16	TRBD2	TRBJ2-7	TRBV5-1	CASSLLESSGPYEQYF	TGCGCCAGCAGCTTATTGGAGTCTAGCGGTCCCTACGAGCAGTACTTC
many	14	.	TRBJ2-7	TRBV7-9	CASSAREGWHEQYF	TGTGCCAGCTCCGCACGGGAAGGGTGGCACGAGCAGTACTTC
many	14	.	TRBJ1-1	TRBV29-1	CSAHPQHLNTEAFF	TGCAGCGCCCACCCCCAGCACTTGAACACTGAAGCTTTCTTT
.	17	TRBD2	TRBJ2-3	TRBV2	CASSWTSGGASTDTQYF	TGTGCCAGCAGTTGGACTAGCGGGGGAGCTAGCACAGATACGCAGTATTTT
many	13	.	TRBJ2-1	TRBV29-1	CSVESKGKDEQFF	TGCAGCGTTGAGTCTAAGGGGAAGGATGAGCAGTTCTTC
many	12	.	TRBJ2-2	TRBV29-1	CSGGGGTGELFF	TGCAGCGGAGGGGGGGGCACCGGGGAGCTGTTTTTT
many	15	TRBD1	TRBJ2-5	TRBV5-8	CASDRGRRVGETQYF	TGTGCCAGTGACAGGGGGCGGCGAGTCGGGGAGACCCAGTACTTC
few	17	.	TRBJ2-7	TRBV5-6	CASSLRWSGSRTYEQYF	TGTGCCAGCAGCTTGCGGTGGAGCGGATCGAGAACCTACGAGCAGTACTTC
many	16	TRBD2	TRBJ2-3	TRBV4-3	CASSQDLAGGADTQYF	TGCGCCAGCAGCCAAGACCTAGCGGGGGGAGCAGATACGCAGTATTTT
many	13	.	TRBJ2-3	TRBV28	CASSFGITDTQYF	TGTGCCAGCAGTTTCGGGATCACAGATACGCAGTATTTT
many	15	.	TRBJ1-5	TRBV5-5	CASSNSGNYNQPQHF	TGTGCCAGCAGCAACTCCGGGAACTACAATCAGCCCCAGCATTTT
many	15	TRBD2	TRBJ2-2	TRBV4-2	CASSRLAGETGELFF	TGTGCCAGCAGCCGACTAGCGGGTGAAACCGGGGAGCTGTTTTTT
.	14	TRBD2	TRBJ2-1	TRBV12-3/TRBV12-4	CASSLTSGHNEQFF	TGTGCCAGCAGCTTGACTAGCGGACACAATGAGCAGTTCTTC
.	14	.	TRBJ2-7	TRBV20-1	CSAVGDVSSYEQYF	TGCAGTGCTGTAGGGGACGTTAGCTCCTACGAGCAGTACTTC
many	12	.	TRBJ1-1	TRBV20-1	CSAQPGGVEAFF	TGCAGTGCCCAACCGGGCGGGGTTGAAGCTTTCTTT
many	16	.	TRBJ1-6	TRBV5-1	CASSLEGKTPNSPLHF	TGCGCCAGCAGCTTGGAAGGAAAAACGCCTAATTCACCCCTCCACTTT
many	15	.	TRBJ2-7	TRBV20-1	CSAFPTALSSYEQYF	TGCAGTGCATTCCCTACAGCCCTATCCTCCTACGAGCAGTACTTC
many	14	TRBD1	TRBJ2-7	TRBV20-1	CSARDRTGAYEQYF	TGCAGTGCTAGAGATCGGACAGGGGCCTACGAGCAGTACTTC
many	12	TRBD1	TRBJ1-1	TRBV6-2/TRBV6-3	CATLQGRTEAFF	TGTGCCACCTTACAGGGGAGGACTGAAGCTTTCTTT
many	16	TRBD1	TRBJ1-1	TRBV20-1	CSATHRDRGMNTEAFF	TGCAGTGCCACACACCGGGACAGGGGGATGAACACTGAAGCTTTCTTT
.	14	.	TRBJ1-5	TRBV11-2	CASSLGWVNQPQHF	TGTGCCAGCAGCTTAGGGTGGGTGAATCAGCCCCAGCATTTT
few	13	.	TRBJ2-3	TRBV5-1	CASSLVPGDTQYF	TGCGCCAGCAGCTTGGTTCCTGGAGATACGCAGTATTTT
many	17	TRBD2	TRBJ2-7	TRBV28	CASSFALAGASAYEQYF	TGTGCCAGCAGTTTCGCGCTAGCGGGGGCCTCTGCCTACGAGCAGTACTTC
many	13	TRBD2	TRBJ2-1	TRBV11-2	CASSLNSGRPQFF	TGTGCCAGCAGCCTCAATAGCGGGAGGCCGCAGTTCTTC
many	16	.	TRBJ1-4	TRBV12-3/TRBV12-4	CASSTSLGVRNEKLFF	TGTGCCAGCAGTACTAGCTTGGGGGTACGGAATGAAAAACTGTTTTTT
many	16	.	TRBJ2-2	TRBV7-8	CASSQNIYRQGGELFF	TGTGCCAGCAGCCAAAACATCTATCGGCAGGGGGGGGAGCTGTTTTTT
many	15	.	TRBJ1-1	TRBV6-2/TRBV6-3	CASSYLPGLNTEAFF	TGTGCCAGCAGTTACCTGCCAGGGCTGAACACTGAAGCTTTCTTT
many	13	.	TRBJ2-7	TRBV12-3/TRBV12-4	CASSLHRSHEQYF	TGTGCCAGCAGTTTGCACAGGAGTCACGAGCAGTACTTC
many	15	.	TRBJ2-3	TRBV24-1	CATSPTQLGTDTQYF	TGTGCCACCAGCCCGACCCAACTGGGGACAGATACGCAGTATTTT
many	17	.	TRBJ1-2	TRBV7-9	CASSLTTAKIANYGYTF	TGTGCCAGCAGCTTAACGACAGCCAAAATAGCTAACTATGGCTACACCTTC
many	15	.	TRBJ1-5	TRBV6-2/TRBV6-3	CAAKVGGTSNQPQHF	TGTGCGGCGAAGGTTGGGGGGACTAGCAATCAGCCCCAGCATTTT
many	16	TRBD1	TRBJ1-1	TRBV7-2	CASSPHMGSTGLEAFF	TGTGCCAGCAGCCCTCATATGGGATCGACAGGGCTGGAAGCTTTCTTT
many	16	.	TRBJ2-1	TRBV7-9	CASSSMGGGSYNEQFF	TGTGCCAGCAGTTCTATGGGGGGTGGGTCCTACAATGAGCAGTTCTTC